Included here is one T cell receptor beta chain sequence, with context. These data originate in a study of blood T cell repertoires in COVID-19. Enrolment of Seattle patients took place during active infection, and they were followed longitudinally. The CDR3 is made up of 15 amino acids. The J segment lost 6 bases and the V segment lost 6 bases, leaving 9 bases of the junction unmatched. Germline CDR1 SSHAT, CDR2 FNYEAQ (reference sequence). Original processing methods: Researchers report that nucleated cell counts were estimated from reference gene primer amplification. Assay: immunoSEQ multiplex PCR; the TCRdb copy retains only in-frame clones and omits some. The DNA gave D and trimming, while V, J and clone size come from that table. The table has some 240,000 clones, roughly four fifths seen once.

The TCR comes from a woman in her seventies with COVID-19, enrolled during active disease. The V call is TRBV7-7, the J call TRBJ2-1; 9 bases agree with TRBD2. Sequenced material: peripheral blood. In DNA, the CDR3 is TGTGCCAGCAGTAAATCCGGGACTAGCTCCAATGAGCAGTTCTTC. Translated: CASSKSGTSSNEQFF.